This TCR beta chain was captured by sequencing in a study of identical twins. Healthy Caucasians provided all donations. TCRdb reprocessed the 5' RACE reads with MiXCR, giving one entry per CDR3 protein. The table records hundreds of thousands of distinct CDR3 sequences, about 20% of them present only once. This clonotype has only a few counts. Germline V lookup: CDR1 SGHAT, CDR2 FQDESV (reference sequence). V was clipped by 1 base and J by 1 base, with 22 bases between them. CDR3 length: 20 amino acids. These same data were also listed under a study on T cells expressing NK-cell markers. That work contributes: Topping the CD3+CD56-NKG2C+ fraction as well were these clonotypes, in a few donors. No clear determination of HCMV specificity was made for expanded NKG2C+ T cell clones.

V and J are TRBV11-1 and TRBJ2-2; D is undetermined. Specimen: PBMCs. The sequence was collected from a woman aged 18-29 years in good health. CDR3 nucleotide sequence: TGTGCCAGCAGCTTAGGGGCCCTACCCGTTAGGGCCAGGAACACCGGGGAGCTGTTTTTT. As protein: CASSLGALPVRARNTGELFF.